The 9 T cell receptor beta chains in this list originate from one sample, sequenced in a study of cytomegalovirus exposure and HLA in healthy donors. PCR employed 60 Vbeta and 13 Jbeta primers. The repertoire was sequenced with immunoSEQ multiplex PCR; TCRdb's copy has only in-frame clones and lacks some. The profile shows over 150,000 clones, approximately 62% of them singletons. The sample consisted of PBMCs. The receptors shown here come from a man aged 45 to 65 in good health and CMV-seronegative.

A remark on this clone: The same CDR3 is also encoded by other DNA sequences in this sample. The rearrangement links TRBV7-9 to TRBJ1-1; 8 bases are shared with TRBD1. Trimming at V came to 5 bases and at J to 7 bases, leaving 6 bases not matched to a gene. Germline V gene data show CDR1 as SEHNR and CDR2 as FQNEAQ (reference sequence). The CDR3 covers 13 residues. CDR3 sequence reads: CASSLGQGGEAFF. In nucleotides, the CDR3 is TGTGCCAGCAGCCTAGGACAGGGCGGTGAAGCTTTCTTT.

The V gene is TRBV10-3, the J gene TRBJ1-2; a possible D gene is TRBD1 (5 bases). Trimming pared 3 bases from V and 0 bases from J, leaving 11 bases between. Germline CDR1 ENHRY, CDR2 SYGVKD. This CDR3 contains 15 residues. CDR3 bases: TGTGCCATCAGTGATGGCAGGGTGACTAACTATGGCTACACCTTC. Amino acids: CAISDGRVTNYGYTF.

This clone was seen a handful of times. The chain has TRBV19 and TRBJ1-1, with D unresolved. V was pared by 4 bases and J by 8 bases, with 29 bases between. The CDR3 consists of 18 residues. The V gene's germline CDR1 is LNHDA and CDR2 SQIVND (reference sequence). The CDR3 DNA is TGTGCCAGTAGTAACCGCCAGACCCGGGGTAAAGTTAAAAGGGAAGCTTTCTTT. It codes for CASSNRQTRGKVKREAFF.

This clone was counted a few times. The chain recombines TRBV6-5 with TRBJ1-2; D gene unclear. Trimming took 6 bases from V and 2 from J, leaving 13 bases between them. The CDR3 contains 14 residues. The germline V gene has CDR1 MNHEY and CDR2 SVGAGI. The CDR3 here is CASRAPGKNYGYTF. In nucleotides, the CDR3 is TGTGCCAGCAGGGCACCCGGGAAAAACTATGGCTACACCTTC.

This clone was recorded a few times. The chain joins TRBV5-1 to TRBJ1-1, with a possible D match to TRBD1 (5 bases). V shed 2 bases and J shed 8 bases, with 13 bases lying between them. Germline-derived CDR1 and CDR2 are SGHRS and YFSETQ. The CDR3 spans 13 residues. Here the CDR3 DNA reads TGCGCCAGCAGCTTACCCACAGGAGACGAAGCTTTCTTT. It translates to CASSLPTGDEAFF.

The chain couples TRBV7-9 to TRBJ1-1; D gene uncertain. This CDR3 is built from 14 residues. CDR1 SEHNR and CDR2 FQNEAQ come from the germline V gene (reference sequence). Trimming pared 3 bases from V and 0 bases from J, leaving 8 bases between. This CDR3 is CASSFDTLNTEAFF. Written as DNA, the CDR3 is TGTGCCAGCAGCTTTGACACCTTGAACACTGAAGCTTTCTTT.

The chain combines TRBV28 with TRBJ2-7; a possible D gene is TRBD1 (6 bases). Trimming removed 8 bases from V and 8 bases from J, with 22 bases in between. CDR1 and CDR2 from the germline V gene are MDHEN and SYDVKM. The CDR3 contains 14 residues. The CDR3 protein is CASHPGAGADKQYF. The DNA of the CDR3 is TGTGCCAGCCACCCCGGGGCAGGGGCAGATAAGCAGTACTTC.

In its sample, this clone was seen a few times. The CDR3 sequence: CASSDQVNTEAFF. For the CDR3, the DNA is TGTGCCAGCAGCGATCAGGTGAACACTGAAGCTTTCTTT. This chain connects TRBV6-4 to TRBJ1-1; no reliable D call. The CDR3 consists of 13 residues. V was cut by 6 bases and J by 0 bases, with 8 bases left in between. Germline CDR1 reads MRHNA; CDR2 reads SNTAGT.

This chain connects TRBV6-5 to TRBJ1-3, with a possible D match to TRBD1 (5 bases). Germline CDR1 is MNHEY and CDR2 is SVGAGI. V dropped 6 bases and J dropped 6 bases, with 18 bases sitting between them. This CDR3 has 15 amino acids. The CDR3 nucleotides read TGTGCCAGCAGCCTCAAGGGGATTACCCAAAACACCATATATTTT. It translates to CASSLKGITQNTIYF.